One sample yielded the 25 T cell receptor beta chains listed below, sequenced in a study of blood T cell repertoires in COVID-19. Using immunoSEQ multiplex PCR, the repertoire was profiled, and TCRdb retains in-frame clones only, with some absent. There are roughly 200,000 clones in the sample; roughly 82% occur only once, and more than 7.5% lies in the top ten. Sequencing was performed on PBMCs or T cells enriched from blood (not recorded which). The receptor source for this set is a woman aged 25 to 39 who had recovered from COVID-19.

This clone has just a few counts. The V and J genes are TRBV4-1 and TRBJ2-2; 9 bases fit TRBD2. Germline CDR1 reads MGHRA; CDR2 reads YSYEKL. CDR3 length: 14 amino acids. V lost 1 base to trimming and J lost 10 bases; unmatched junction nucleotides: 4. CDR3 loop: CASSQVPGLAELFF. DNA for the CDR3: TGCGCCAGCAGCCAAGTACCGGGACTAGCGGAGCTGTTTTTT.

This chain links TRBV11-2 with TRBJ1-5; no clear D. CDR1 and CDR2 from the germline V gene are SGHAT and FQNNGV. The CDR3 has 14 residues. V shed 1 base and J shed 4 bases, with 8 bases lying between them. CDR3 in DNA: TGTGCCAGCAGCTTAGTCGGGTTGAATCAGCCCCAGCATTTT. Translation: CASSLVGLNQPQHF.

The gene calls are TRBV6-5 and TRBJ2-7, with D tentatively TRBD1 (6 bases). Trimming stripped 6 bases from V and 4 bases from J, with 19 bases between. Germline loops: CDR1 MNHEY, CDR2 SVGAGI. The CDR3 extends over 15 amino acids. The CDR3, as DNA: TGTGCCAGCAGCGGACAATATGAACAGGGTTACGAGCAGTACTTC. Translation gives CASSGQYEQGYEQYF.

This chain connects TRBV7-2 to TRBJ2-7; perhaps TRBD1 as D (6 bases). V lost 5 bases, J lost 5 bases, and 19 bases lay in between. CDR1 is SGHTA and CDR2 is FQGNSA in the germline V gene. The CDR3 length is 15 residues. The DNA for the CDR3 is TGTGCCAGCAGCCCAGGACAGAGGATCTTCGACGAGCAGTACTTC. As protein: CASSPGQRIFDEQYF. Supplemented by reference TRBV7-2 and TRBJ2-7, the full variable domain reads GAGVSQSPSNKVTEKGKDVELRCDPISGHTALYWYRQSLGQGLEFLIYFQGNSAPDKSGLPSDRFSAERTGGSVSTLTIQRTQQEDSAVYLCASSPGQRIFDEQYFGPGTRLTVT.

This clone was observed a handful of times. The chain uses TRBV11-2 and TRBJ2-6; 7 positions agree with TRBD1. V lost 5 bases, J lost 1 base, and 8 bases stayed unmatched. The germline V gene has CDR1 SGHAT and CDR2 FQNNGV. This CDR3 spans 17 amino acids. The CDR3 loop is CASSRIPQGSGANVLTF. CDR3 bases: TGTGCCAGCAGCCGAATCCCACAGGGGTCTGGGGCCAACGTCCTGACTTTC.

The chain joins TRBV3-1 (or the pseudogene TRBV3-2) to TRBJ2-2; no clear D. The CDR3 has 11 residues. Germline-derived CDR1 and CDR2 are LGHDT and YNNKEL (reference sequence). V lost 3 bases and J lost 8, with 4 bases in between. CDR3 loop: CASSHEGELFF. CDR3 DNA sequence: TGTGCCAGCAGCCATGAGGGGGAGCTGTTTTTT.

The count of this clone is one. The V call is TRBV13, the J call TRBJ2-5; 12 nucleotides agree with TRBD2. Germline lookup yields CDR1 PRHDT and CDR2 FYEKMQ (reference sequence). CDR3 length equals 16 residues. With V trimmed by 5 bases and J by 3 bases, 7 bases remained unmatched. The CDR3 reads CASSPGLAGSKETQYF. In DNA form, the CDR3 reads TGTGCCAGCAGCCCAGGACTAGCGGGAAGTAAAGAGACCCAGTACTTC.

This clone showed up just once. V and J are TRBV19 and TRBJ1-6; 7 bases align to TRBD1. With V trimmed by 2 bases and J by 7 bases, 5 bases remained unmatched. This CDR3 is 15 amino acids long. The V gene's germline CDR1 is LNHDA and CDR2 SQIVND (reference sequence). The CDR3 sequence is CASSILRDRNSPLHF. The CDR3 DNA reads as TGTGCCAGTAGTATACTTCGGGACAGAAATTCACCCCTCCACTTT.

J is TRBJ2-1 and V is TRBV4-1; 9 bases line up with TRBD2. Germline CDR1 reads MGHRA; CDR2 reads YSYEKL. This CDR3 region has 15 residues. With V trimmed by 4 bases and J by 5 bases, 6 bases remained unmatched. The CDR3 bases are TGCGCCAGCAGCCGAGGGACTAGCCTTAACAATGAGCAGTTCTTC. Residues: CASSRGTSLNNEQFF.

This sequence joins TRBV9 and TRBJ1-1; D perhaps matches TRBD1 (5 bases). V was pared by 0 bases and J by 3 bases, with 12 bases between. CDR3 size: 15 residues. The germline V gene encodes CDR1 SGDLS and CDR2 YYNGEE. CDR3 sequence (DNA): TGTGCCAGCAGCGTAGGGTTGGGGGGTTACACTGAAGCTTTCTTT. It specifies CASSVGLGGYTEAFF.

V and J are TRBV6-5 and TRBJ1-2; D unclear. Trimming took off 4 bases at V and 0 bases at J, with 6 bases between the two ends. This CDR3 is built from 13 residues. Per the germline V gene, CDR1 is MNHEY and CDR2 is SVGAGI. The CDR3 sequence is CASSSTPNYGYTF. In nucleotides, the CDR3 is TGTGCCAGCAGTTCAACTCCTAACTATGGCTACACCTTC.

V and J are TRBV5-5 and TRBJ2-2, with 7 bases that match TRBD1. The CDR3 is made up of 13 amino acids. V lost 4 bases, J lost 8 bases, and 5 bases stayed unmatched. The germline V gene encodes CDR1 SGHKS and CDR2 YYEKEE (reference sequence). CDR3 residues: CASSLQGTGELFF. CDR3 DNA sequence: TGTGCCAGCAGCCTACAGGGGACGGGGGAGCTGTTTTTT.

The rearrangement uses TRBV15 and TRBJ2-1; 8 bases line up with TRBD1. The V segment lost 0 bases and the J segment 4 bases; nucleotides outside the gene matches: 2. The CDR3 length is 15 residues. The germline V gene has CDR1 LNHNV and CDR2 YYDKDF (reference sequence). The chain's CDR3 is CATSRDGQGYNEQFF. DNA for the CDR3: TGTGCCACCAGCAGAGACGGACAGGGTTACAATGAGCAGTTCTTC.

This clone was counted once. V and J are TRBV10-3 and TRBJ1-6; 8 nucleotides align to TRBD1. The CDR3 runs 16 residues. Germline lookup yields CDR1 ENHRY and CDR2 SYGVKD. V lost 4 bases to trimming and J lost 8 bases; unmatched junction nucleotides: 10. The CDR3 coding sequence is TGTGCCATCAGTGCTGGACAGGGAAATGGGGATTCACCCCTCCACTTT. It specifies CAISAGQGNGDSPLHF.

This chain links TRBV7-2 with TRBJ2-7; 10 positions match TRBD2. Germline V gives CDR1 SGHTA, CDR2 FQGNSA. The CDR3 is 14 residues long. J was trimmed by 4 bases and V by 4 bases; bases with no gene match: 4. The CDR3 DNA sequence: TGTGCCAGCAGCTGGACTAGCGGCGTTTACGAGCAGTACTTC. Protein sequence: CASSWTSGVYEQYF.

The chain is built from TRBV15 and TRBJ1-5, with 8 bases aligning to TRBD1. V gave up 3 bases and J gave up 1 base; unmatched junction bases: 14. The germline V gene encodes CDR1 LNHNV and CDR2 YYDKDF (reference sequence). CDR3 length: 19 residues. The CDR3 spells CATSRSVGRGRPSNQPQHF. The CDR3 coding sequence is TGTGCCACCAGCAGGAGTGTTGGCAGGGGGCGCCCCAGCAATCAGCCCCAGCATTTT.

The rearrangement joins TRBV29-1 to TRBJ2-2; D is uncertain. This CDR3 spans 11 amino acids. Germline CDR1 and CDR2: SQVTM and ANQGSEA. The V end lost 7 bases, the J end lost 3 bases, and 6 bases lay between the germline ends. This CDR3 reads CSAYDTGELFF. CDR3 bases: TGCAGCGCATATGACACCGGGGAGCTGTTTTTT.

This rearrangement joins TRBV5-6 to TRBJ1-1, with D perhaps TRBD1 (6 bases). Germline loops: CDR1 SGHDT, CDR2 YYEEEE. V was cut by 2 bases and J by 1 base, with 9 bases left in between. The CDR3 has 14 residues. Here the CDR3 DNA reads TGTGCCAGCAGCTTTCCGGGACAGAACACTGAAGCTTTCTTT. It translates to CASSFPGQNTEAFF.

Here the CDR3 DNA reads TGTGCCAGCAGCGTAGTCCCTAGTGTCACTGAAGCTTTCTTT. The encoded protein is CASSVVPSVTEAFF. The chain carries TRBV9 and TRBJ1-1; no firm D call. Trimming removed 0 bases at V and 4 bases at J, with 10 bases between. Per germline, CDR1 SGDLS and CDR2 YYNGEE. This CDR3 comprises 14 residues. Variable domain in full (rest from reference TRBV9 and TRBJ1-1): DSGVTQTPKHLITATGQRVTLRCSPRSGDLSVYWYQQSLDQGLQFLIQYYNGEERAKGNILERFSAQQFPDLHSELNLSSLELGDSALYFCASSVVPSVTEAFFGQGTRLTVV.

The gene calls are TRBV11-2 and TRBJ1-1, with D possibly TRBD1 on 6 matching bases. The germline V gene has CDR1 SGHAT and CDR2 FQNNGV. The CDR3 runs 16 residues. Trimming removed 3 bases at V and 1 base at J, with 15 bases between. The CDR3 protein is CASSFNRVGANTEAFF. As DNA, the CDR3 is TGTGCCAGCAGCTTTAACAGGGTGGGCGCGAACACTGAAGCTTTCTTT.

The chain couples TRBV5-1 to TRBJ2-1; D unresolved. V shed 0 bases and J shed 10 bases, with 8 bases lying between them. CDR3 length: 12 residues. Germline CDR1 and CDR2: SGHRS and YFSETQ. Here the CDR3 DNA reads TGCGCCAGCAGCTTGGGGGTTAGCGAGCAGTTCTTC. It codes for CASSLGVSEQFF.

The V call is TRBV19, the J call TRBJ2-1; the match to TRBD2 covers 7 bases. Germline V gene lookup returns CDR1 LNHDA and CDR2 SQIVND (reference sequence). The V and J ends lost 4 bases and 1 base, in that order; junction bases with no gene match: 7. This CDR3 spans 16 amino acids. In DNA form, the CDR3 reads TGTGCCAGTAGTAGAGGACTAGTTTGGTCCTACAATGAGCAGTTCTTC. Amino acid sequence: CASSRGLVWSYNEQFF.

The chain is built from TRBV3-1 (or the pseudogene TRBV3-2) and TRBJ2-7, with a possible D match to TRBD2 (6 bases). This CDR3 region has 15 residues. Germline V gives CDR1 LGHDT, CDR2 YNNKEL (reference sequence). V was shortened by 5 bases and J by 2 bases, with 16 bases between the two germline ends. The CDR3 DNA sequence: TGTGCCAGCAGCGGGGATCTAGCGCCCACCTACGAGCAGTACTTC. Its translation: CASSGDLAPTYEQYF.

The V gene is TRBV5-1, the J gene TRBJ2-7, with D perhaps TRBD2 (6 bases). Germline CDR1 is SGHRS and CDR2 is YFSETQ. This CDR3 comprises 15 residues. The ends were cut back, 5 bases at V and 3 bases at J, with 18 bases in the middle. The DNA of the CDR3 is TGCGCCAGCAGTTTGATGGGACTGCAACTCTACGAGCAGTACTTC. Residues: CASSLMGLQLYEQYF.

The V and J genes are TRBV2 and TRBJ2-3; D is possibly TRBD1 (7 bases). Germline-derived CDR1 and CDR2 are SNHLY and FYNNEI. The length of the CDR3 is 15 residues. V dropped 4 bases and J dropped 5 bases, with 16 bases sitting between them. CDR3 protein: CASSVEGAKGDTQYF. The DNA for the CDR3 is TGTGCCAGCAGTGTGGAGGGGGCAAAGGGAGATACGCAGTATTTT.